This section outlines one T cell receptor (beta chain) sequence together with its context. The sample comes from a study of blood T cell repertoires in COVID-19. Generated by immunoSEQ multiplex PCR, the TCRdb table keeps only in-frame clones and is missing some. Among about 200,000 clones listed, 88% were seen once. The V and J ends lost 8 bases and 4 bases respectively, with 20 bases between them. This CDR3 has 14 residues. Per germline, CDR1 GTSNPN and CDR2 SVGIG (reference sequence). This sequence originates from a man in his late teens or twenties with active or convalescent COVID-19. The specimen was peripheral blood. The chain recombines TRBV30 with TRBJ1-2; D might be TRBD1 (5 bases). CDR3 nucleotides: TGTGCCCAAATGCCCGACAGAGGAATCTATGGCTACACCTTC. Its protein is CAQMPDRGIYGYTF.